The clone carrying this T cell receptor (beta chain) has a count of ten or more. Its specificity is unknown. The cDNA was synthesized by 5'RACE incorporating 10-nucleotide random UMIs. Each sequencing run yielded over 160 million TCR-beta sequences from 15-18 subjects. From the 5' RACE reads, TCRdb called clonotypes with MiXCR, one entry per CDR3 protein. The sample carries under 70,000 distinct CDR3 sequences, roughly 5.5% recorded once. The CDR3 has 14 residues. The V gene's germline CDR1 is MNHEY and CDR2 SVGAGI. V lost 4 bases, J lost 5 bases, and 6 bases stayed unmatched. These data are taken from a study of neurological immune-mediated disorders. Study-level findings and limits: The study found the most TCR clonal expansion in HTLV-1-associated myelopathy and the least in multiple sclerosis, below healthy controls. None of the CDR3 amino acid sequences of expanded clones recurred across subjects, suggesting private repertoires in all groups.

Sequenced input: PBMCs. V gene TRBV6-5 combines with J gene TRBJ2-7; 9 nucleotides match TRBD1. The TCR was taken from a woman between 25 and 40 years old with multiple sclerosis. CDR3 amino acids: CASSSRDRADEQYF. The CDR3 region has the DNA TGTGCCAGCAGTTCCCGGGACAGGGCAGACGAGCAGTACTTC.